This passage covers 26 T cell receptor beta chains from one sample sequenced in a study of control samples from healthy donors and cancer patients. The assay was immunoSEQ multiplex PCR, and TCRdb's table has in-frame clones only and misses some. The table shows fewer than 200,000 clones, with 90% to 95% occurring only once. Sequencing was carried out using blood. The receptor source for this set is a young man in good health.

The chain recombines TRBV5-6 with TRBJ2-7; the D gene is possibly TRBD1 (6 bases). V gave up 4 bases and J gave up 6 bases, with 20 bases separating them. The CDR3 contains 15 residues. Germline CDR1 reads SGHDT; CDR2 reads YYEEEE. The CDR3 here is CASSGIQGRSSEQYF. In DNA, the CDR3 is TGTGCCAGCAGCGGTATACAGGGAAGGTCAAGCGAGCAGTACTTC.

The count of this clone is one. The chain combines TRBV7-8 with TRBJ1-5; no definite D call. V was pared by 3 bases and J by 6 bases, with 9 bases between. Germline V gene data show CDR1 as SGHVS and CDR2 as FQNEAQ. The CDR3 has 13 residues. The DNA for the CDR3 is TGTGCCAGCAGCTTGTCCGAAGTTCAGCCCCAGCATTTT. Translated, it gives CASSLSEVQPQHF.

CDR3 nucleotides: TGTGCCAGCAGGCCAACAGGGGGCCGGGAGACCCAGTACTTC. Its translation: CASRPTGGRETQYF. The chain carries TRBV11-2 and TRBJ2-5; 9 bases match TRBD1. The CDR3 is 14 residues long. V was pared by 6 bases and J by 5 bases, with 7 bases of the junction left unmatched. Per the germline V gene, CDR1 is SGHAT and CDR2 is FQNNGV.

The rearrangement uses TRBV6-1 and TRBJ1-1; 9 bases agree with TRBD1. J gave up 0 bases and V 2 bases, and 4 bases lay outside the gene matches. The V gene's germline CDR1 is MNHNS and CDR2 SASEGT. The CDR3 loop spans 16 amino acids. The CDR3 DNA follows: TGTGCCAGCAGTGAACCGGGACAGGGTTTGAACACTGAAGCTTTCTTT. It translates to CASSEPGQGLNTEAFF.

The genes are TRBV9 and TRBJ1-1, with a tentative D call TRBD1 (6 bases). This CDR3 is 14 amino acids long. CDR1 is SGDLS and CDR2 is YYNGEE in the germline V gene. Trimming pared 3 bases from V and 1 base from J, leaving 10 bases between. CDR3 amino acids: CASSALTGNTEAFF. The CDR3 DNA reads TGTGCCAGCAGCGCCCTGACAGGGAACACTGAAGCTTTCTTT.

This clone was observed a single time. V is TRBV9 and J is TRBJ1-6; the D is unclear. V was clipped by 0 bases and J by 1 base, with 5 bases between them. CDR3 length: 15 amino acids. From germline, CDR1 is SGDLS and CDR2 YYNGEE. The CDR3: CASSVAGSYNSPLHF. CDR3 bases: TGTGCCAGCAGCGTAGCCGGTTCCTATAATTCACCCCTCCACTTT.

Here the CDR3 reads CASSPGLAGGRGTQYF. CDR3 DNA sequence: TGTGCCAGCAGCCCGGGACTAGCGGGGGGGCGTGGGACCCAGTACTTC. The V call is TRBV7-2, the J call TRBJ2-5; 16 bases fit TRBD2. The J segment lost 7 bases and the V segment lost 5 bases, leaving 7 bases of the junction unmatched. The CDR3 runs 16 residues. The germline gives CDR1 SGHTA, CDR2 FQGNSA.

V gene TRBV11-2 combines with J gene TRBJ2-7; TRBD2 aligns across 10 bases. This CDR3 region has 14 residues. Germline V CDR1 and CDR2: SGHAT, FQNNGV. V trimming: 8 bases; J trimming: 6 bases; junction bases outside the gene matches: 10. The CDR3 reads CASRRVAGGFEQYF. The CDR3 bases are TGTGCCAGCCGCCGCGTAGCGGGAGGTTTCGAGCAGTACTTC.

The V call is TRBV7-2, the J call TRBJ1-1; 7 bases align to TRBD1. Per germline, CDR1 SGHTA and CDR2 FQGNSA. The CDR3 consists of 13 residues. With 4 bases clipped from V and 11 bases from J, the junction kept 10 bases outside the gene matches. The DNA of the CDR3 is TGTGCCAGCAGCTCCAGGGGGAAGGGCGGGGCTTTCTTT. Amino acid sequence: CASSSRGKGGAFF.

The CDR3: CASSLAHPGTSGYEQYF. In DNA, the CDR3 is TGTGCCAGCAGCTTAGCGCATCCCGGTACTAGCGGCTACGAGCAGTACTTC. The chain carries TRBV7-8 and TRBJ2-7; TRBD2 matches at 8 bases. From germline, CDR1 is SGHVS and CDR2 FQNEAQ. V lost 0 bases to trimming and J lost 3 bases; unmatched junction nucleotides: 10. This CDR3 comprises 17 residues.

This chain connects TRBV3-1 (or the pseudogene TRBV3-2) to TRBJ2-5; D remains ambiguous. Germline V gene lookup returns CDR1 LGHDT and CDR2 YNNKEL (reference sequence). The CDR3 consists of 15 residues. V gave up 2 bases and J gave up 5 bases, with 15 bases separating them. CDR3 sequence: CASSQTGEYRETQYF. The CDR3 coding sequence is TGTGCCAGCAGCCAAACTGGAGAATATCGGGAGACCCAGTACTTC.

J is TRBJ1-1 and V is TRBV4-1; D call uncertain. The CDR3 runs to 17 residues. CDR1 and CDR2 from the germline V gene are MGHRA and YSYEKL. Trimming took off 4 bases at V and 0 bases at J, with 18 bases between the two ends. The CDR3 reads CASSPGWATYMNTEAFF. As DNA, the CDR3 is TGCGCCAGCAGCCCCGGGTGGGCTACTTACATGAACACTGAAGCTTTCTTT.

The chain combines TRBV19 with TRBJ1-6; no reliable D call. The CDR3 consists of 14 residues. Between the trimmed V and J ends, which lost 5 bases and 7 bases, there was a span of 12 bases. CDR1 and CDR2 (germline): LNHDA, SQIVND (reference sequence). CDR3 loop: CASSFGNGNSPLHF. As DNA, the CDR3 is TGTGCCAGTAGTTTCGGGAACGGGAATTCACCCCTCCACTTT.

The J gene is TRBJ2-1, the V gene TRBV30, with TRBD2 identical over 12 bases. The CDR3 covers 15 residues. Germline-derived CDR1 and CDR2 are GTSNPN and SVGIG (reference sequence). With 3 bases clipped from V and 7 bases from J, the junction kept 7 bases outside the gene matches. DNA for the CDR3: TGTGCCTGGAGACTAGCGGGAGGAGGAAGGAATGAGCAGTTCTTC. The encoded protein is CAWRLAGGGRNEQFF.

The chain recombines TRBV6-2 or TRBV6-3 with TRBJ1-2; D call uncertain. Germline V gives CDR1 MNHEY, CDR2 SVGEGT. The length of the CDR3 is 14 residues. The germline V and J ends were trimmed by 2 bases and 8 bases, with 15 bases remaining between them. DNA of the CDR3: TGTGCCAGCAGTTACCCGCCGCTCATTAGCGGCTACACCTTC. Its translation: CASSYPPLISGYTF.

J is TRBJ2-7 and V is TRBV4-3; D remains ambiguous. Germline V CDR1 and CDR2: LGHNA, YSLEER. The V and J ends lost 0 bases and 4 bases respectively, with 7 bases between them. The CDR3 runs to 13 residues. Written as DNA, the CDR3 is TGCGCCAGCAGCCAAGAGAAAGCTTACGAGCAGTACTTC. This translates into CASSQEKAYEQYF.

This clone occurred once. The J gene is TRBJ1-1, the V gene TRBV27; 7 nucleotides match TRBD1. The junction had 22 bases not matched to a gene; V was cut back by 5 bases and J by 7 bases. The CDR3 contains 18 residues. Germline V gene sequence: CDR1 MNHEY, CDR2 SMNVEV (reference sequence). As DNA, the CDR3 is TGTGCCAGCAGTCCACCCCCCCCCTACAGGGGCCTGAGTAATGAAGCTTTCTTT. Protein sequence: CASSPPPPYRGLSNEAFF.

This chain uses TRBV6-6 with TRBJ2-7, with a weak D call TRBD1 (6 bases). The CDR3 is 13 amino acids. Germline V CDR1 and CDR2: MNHNY, SVGAGI (reference sequence). The ends were cut back, 5 bases at V and 2 bases at J, with 10 bases in the middle. DNA for the CDR3: TGTGCCAGCAGTGCAGGACAGACCTACGAGCAGTACTTC. It codes for CASSAGQTYEQYF.

CDR3 region: CAISGGQGYYGYTF. Written as DNA, the CDR3 is TGTGCCATCAGTGGGGGACAGGGGTACTATGGCTACACCTTC. This chain connects TRBV10-3 to TRBJ1-2; 10 nucleotides align to TRBD1. The ends lost 4 bases at V and 3 bases at J; junction bases unmatched: 2. The CDR3 totals 14 residues. Germline assignment: CDR1 ENHRY and CDR2 SYGVKD.

The rearrangement joins TRBV19 to TRBJ1-1; 7 bases fit TRBD1. The CDR3 runs to 16 residues. Germline trimming cut 4 bases from V and 1 base from J; bases unmatched to any gene: 9. CDR1 and CDR2 (germline): LNHDA, SQIVND (reference sequence). DNA for the CDR3: TGTGCCAGTAGTACCAACGGACAGGCTTGGAACACTGAAGCTTTCTTT. Encoded protein: CASSTNGQAWNTEAFF.

The J gene is TRBJ1-2, the V gene TRBV2; tentative D call: TRBD1 (5 bases). Looked up from germline, CDR1 is SNHLY and CDR2 is FYNNEI. This CDR3 spans 15 amino acids. Trimming removed 2 bases from V and 2 bases from J, with 12 bases in between. The CDR3, as DNA: TGTGCCAGCAGTGAATGGGTGGGGCAGAACTATGGCTACACCTTC. It yields the protein CASSEWVGQNYGYTF.

V usage is TRBV7-6 and J usage is TRBJ1-6; D not resolved. The V gene's germline CDR1 is SGHVS and CDR2 FNYEAQ. There are 17 residues in the CDR3. V gave up 5 bases and J gave up 5 bases, with 19 bases separating them. The CDR3 sequence: CASSLQMGAVNNSPLHF. For the CDR3, the DNA is TGTGCCAGCAGCCTCCAGATGGGTGCGGTTAATAATTCACCCCTCCACTTT. Full variable domain (missing parts from reference TRBV7-6 and TRBJ1-6): GAGVSQSPRYKVTKRGQDVALRCDPISGHVSLYWYRQALGQGPEFLTYFNYEAQQDKSGLPNDRFSAERPEGSISTLTIQRTEQRDSAMYRCASSLQMGAVNNSPLHFGNGTRLTVT.

CDR3 in amino acids: CASSSGSYNEQFF. The CDR3 coding sequence is TGTGCCAGCAGTAGTGGTTCCTACAATGAGCAGTTCTTC. V usage is TRBV7-9 and J usage is TRBJ2-1; unclear D gene. V lost 6 bases, J lost 1 base, and 7 bases lay in between. Germline V gene lookup returns CDR1 SEHNR and CDR2 FQNEAQ (reference sequence). The CDR3 is 13 residues long.

The chain uses TRBV10-3 and TRBJ2-7, with D perhaps assigned TRBD1 or TRBD2 (5 bases each). The CDR3 length is 16 residues. The germline V gene has CDR1 ENHRY and CDR2 SYGVKD. Trimming took 0 bases from V and 2 from J, leaving 14 bases between them. DNA for the CDR3: TGTGCCATCAGTGAGTCGAGAGGGACGGGGACCTACGAGCAGTACTTC. This encodes CAISESRGTGTYEQYF.

The rearrangement uses TRBV27 and TRBJ2-1; 11 bases are a match to TRBD2. Germline assignment: CDR1 MNHEY and CDR2 SMNVEV (reference sequence). V lost 1 base, J lost 9 bases, and 8 bases stayed unmatched. This CDR3 has 16 amino acids. The CDR3 spells CASSLLVSSGRTEQFF. For the CDR3, the DNA is TGTGCCAGCAGTTTATTAGTGTCTAGCGGGAGGACTGAGCAGTTCTTC.

This clone appeared once. The chain couples TRBV5-1 to TRBJ2-1; 10 nucleotides align to TRBD1. V shed 3 bases, J shed 6 bases, and the junction held 6 bases outside the gene matches. CDR1 is SGHRS and CDR2 is YFSETQ in the germline V gene. The CDR3 has 15 amino acids. The chain's CDR3 is CASSSRDRGRNEQFF. The CDR3 bases are TGCGCCAGCAGCTCCCGGGACAGGGGACGCAATGAGCAGTTCTTC. Full variable domain (outside the CDR3, taken from reference TRBV5-1 and TRBJ2-1): KAGVTQTPRYLIKTRGQQVTLSCSPISGHRSVSWYQQTPGQGLQFLFEYFSETQRNKGNFPGRFSGRQFSNSRSEMNVSTLELGDSALYLCASSSRDRGRNEQFFGPGTRLTVL.